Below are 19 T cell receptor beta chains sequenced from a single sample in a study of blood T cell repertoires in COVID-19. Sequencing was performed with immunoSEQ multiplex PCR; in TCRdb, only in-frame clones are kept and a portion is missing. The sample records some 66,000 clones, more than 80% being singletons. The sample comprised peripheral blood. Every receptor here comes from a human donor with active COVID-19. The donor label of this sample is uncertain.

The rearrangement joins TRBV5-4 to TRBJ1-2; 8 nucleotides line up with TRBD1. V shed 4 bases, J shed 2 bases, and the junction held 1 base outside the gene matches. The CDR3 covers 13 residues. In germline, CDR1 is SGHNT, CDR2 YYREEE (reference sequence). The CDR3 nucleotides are TGTGCCAGCAGCCGGACAGGGAACTATGGCTACACCTTC. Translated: CASSRTGNYGYTF.

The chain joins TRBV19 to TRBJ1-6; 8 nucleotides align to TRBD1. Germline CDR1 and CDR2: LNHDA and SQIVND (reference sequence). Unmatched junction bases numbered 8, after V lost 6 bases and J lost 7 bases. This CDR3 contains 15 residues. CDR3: CASSDRGAENSPLHF. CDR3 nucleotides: TGTGCCAGTAGCGACAGGGGCGCAGAGAATTCACCCCTCCACTTT.

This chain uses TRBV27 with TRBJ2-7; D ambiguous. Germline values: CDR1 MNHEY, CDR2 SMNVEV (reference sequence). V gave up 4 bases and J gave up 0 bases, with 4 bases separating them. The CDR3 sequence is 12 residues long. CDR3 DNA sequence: TGTGCCAGCAGTTCTACCTCCTACGAGCAGTACTTC. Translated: CASSSTSYEQYF.

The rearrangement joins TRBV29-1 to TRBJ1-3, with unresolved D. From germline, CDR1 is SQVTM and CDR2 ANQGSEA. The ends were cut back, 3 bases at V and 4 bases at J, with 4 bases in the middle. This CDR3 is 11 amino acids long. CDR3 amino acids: CSVESGNTIYF. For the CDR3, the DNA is TGCAGCGTTGAGTCGGGAAACACCATATATTTT.

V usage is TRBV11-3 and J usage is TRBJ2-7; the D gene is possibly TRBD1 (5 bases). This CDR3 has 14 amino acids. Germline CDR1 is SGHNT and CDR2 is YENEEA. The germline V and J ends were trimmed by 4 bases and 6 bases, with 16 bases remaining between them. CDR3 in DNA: TGTGCCAGCAGCTCTCGACAGCAGGGTAGCGAGCAGTACTTC. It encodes CASSSRQQGSEQYF.

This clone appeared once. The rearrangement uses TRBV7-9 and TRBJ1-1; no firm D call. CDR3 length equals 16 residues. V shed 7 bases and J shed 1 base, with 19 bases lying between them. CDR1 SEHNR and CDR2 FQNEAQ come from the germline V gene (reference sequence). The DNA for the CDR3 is TGTGCCAGCAACGATTTCAGATCCTGGAGGAACACTGAAGCTTTCTTT. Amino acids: CASNDFRSWRNTEAFF.

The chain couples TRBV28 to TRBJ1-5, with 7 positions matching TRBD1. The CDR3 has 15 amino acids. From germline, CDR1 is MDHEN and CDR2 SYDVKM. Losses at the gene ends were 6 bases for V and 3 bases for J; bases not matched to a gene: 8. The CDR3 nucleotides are TGTGCCAGCAGCGAGGTCAGGGGGGCCAATCAGCCCCAGCATTTT. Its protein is CASSEVRGANQPQHF.

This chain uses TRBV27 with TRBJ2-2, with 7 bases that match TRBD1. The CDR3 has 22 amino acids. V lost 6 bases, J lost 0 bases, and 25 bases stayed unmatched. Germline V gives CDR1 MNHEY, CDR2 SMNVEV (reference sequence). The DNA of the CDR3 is TGTGCCAGCAGCAGCAACCCTCAAAAAACCCTCGGACAGGTCACGAACACCGGGGAGCTGTTTTTT. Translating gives CASSSNPQKTLGQVTNTGELFF.

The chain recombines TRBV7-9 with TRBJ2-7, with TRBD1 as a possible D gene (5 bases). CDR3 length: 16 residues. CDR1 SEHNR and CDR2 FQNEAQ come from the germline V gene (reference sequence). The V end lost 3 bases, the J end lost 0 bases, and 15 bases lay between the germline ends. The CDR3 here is CASSFSATETSYEQYF. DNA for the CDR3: TGTGCCAGCAGCTTCTCTGCGACAGAAACCTCCTACGAGCAGTACTTC.

Here the CDR3 reads CASSLTSGGTYNEQFF. Here the CDR3 DNA reads TGTGCCAGCAGCTTAACATCTGGGGGGACCTACAATGAGCAGTTCTTC. The J gene is TRBJ2-1, the V gene TRBV7-3; tentative D call: TRBD2 (6 bases). The CDR3 sequence is 16 residues long. CDR1 is SGHTA and CDR2 is FQGTGA in the germline V gene. V was pared by 0 bases and J by 2 bases, with 11 bases between.

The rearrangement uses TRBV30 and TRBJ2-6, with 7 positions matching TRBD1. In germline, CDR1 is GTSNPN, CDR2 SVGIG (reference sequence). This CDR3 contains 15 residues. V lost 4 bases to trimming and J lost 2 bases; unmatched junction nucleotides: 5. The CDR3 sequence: CAWIRGTPGANVLTF. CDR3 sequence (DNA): TGTGCCTGGATCAGGGGGACACCTGGGGCCAACGTCCTGACTTTC.

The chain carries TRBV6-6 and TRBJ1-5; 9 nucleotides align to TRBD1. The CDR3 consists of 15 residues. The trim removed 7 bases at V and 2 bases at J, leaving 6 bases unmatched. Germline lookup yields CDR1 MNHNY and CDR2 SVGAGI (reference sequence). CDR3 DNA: TGTGCCAGCAACACAGGGGGCGGTGGCAATCAGCCCCAGCATTTT. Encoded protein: CASNTGGGGNQPQHF.

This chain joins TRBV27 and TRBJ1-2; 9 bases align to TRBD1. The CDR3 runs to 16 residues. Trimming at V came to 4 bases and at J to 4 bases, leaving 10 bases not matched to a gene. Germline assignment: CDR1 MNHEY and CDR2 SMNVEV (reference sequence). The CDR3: CASSSFLGTGPYGYTF. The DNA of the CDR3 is TGTGCCAGCAGTTCGTTTCTCGGGACAGGGCCCTATGGCTACACCTTC.

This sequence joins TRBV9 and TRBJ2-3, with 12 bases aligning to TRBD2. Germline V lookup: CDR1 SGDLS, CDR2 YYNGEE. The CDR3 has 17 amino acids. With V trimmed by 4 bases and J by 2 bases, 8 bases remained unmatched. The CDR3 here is CASSSRTSGDLTDTQYF. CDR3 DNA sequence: TGTGCCAGCAGCTCCCGGACTAGCGGGGACCTCACAGATACGCAGTATTTT.

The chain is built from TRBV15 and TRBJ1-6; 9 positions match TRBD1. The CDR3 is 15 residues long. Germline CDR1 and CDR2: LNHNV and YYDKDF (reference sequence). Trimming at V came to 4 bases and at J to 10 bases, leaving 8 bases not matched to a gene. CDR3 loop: CATSKDRGTGSPLHF. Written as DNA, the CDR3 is TGTGCCACCAGCAAGGACAGGGGAACGGGGTCACCCCTCCACTTT.

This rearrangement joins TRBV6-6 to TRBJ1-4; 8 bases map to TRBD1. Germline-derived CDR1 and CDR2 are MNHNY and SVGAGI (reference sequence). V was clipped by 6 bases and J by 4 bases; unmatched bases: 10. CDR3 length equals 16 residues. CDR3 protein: CASSPLGDRFNEKLFF. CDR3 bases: TGTGCCAGCAGCCCCCTCGGGGACAGGTTTAATGAAAAACTGTTTTTT.

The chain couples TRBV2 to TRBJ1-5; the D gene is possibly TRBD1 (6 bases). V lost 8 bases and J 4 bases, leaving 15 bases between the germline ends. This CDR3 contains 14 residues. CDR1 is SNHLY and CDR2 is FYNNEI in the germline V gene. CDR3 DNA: TGTGCCAGCTCAATGGGAGGGGGAAATCAGCCCCAGCATTTT. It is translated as CASSMGGGNQPQHF.

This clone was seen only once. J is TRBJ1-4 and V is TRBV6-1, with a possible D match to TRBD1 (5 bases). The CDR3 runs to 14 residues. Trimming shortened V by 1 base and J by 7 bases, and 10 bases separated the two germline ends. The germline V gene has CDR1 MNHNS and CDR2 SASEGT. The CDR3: CASSEDRLFEKLFF. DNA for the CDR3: TGTGCCAGCAGTGAAGACAGGCTCTTTGAAAAACTGTTTTTT.

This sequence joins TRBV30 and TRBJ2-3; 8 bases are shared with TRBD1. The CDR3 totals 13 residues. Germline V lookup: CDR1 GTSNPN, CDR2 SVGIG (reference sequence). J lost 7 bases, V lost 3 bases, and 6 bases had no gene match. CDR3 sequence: CAWREQGVHTQYF. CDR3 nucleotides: TGTGCCTGGAGGGAACAGGGGGTGCATACGCAGTATTTT.